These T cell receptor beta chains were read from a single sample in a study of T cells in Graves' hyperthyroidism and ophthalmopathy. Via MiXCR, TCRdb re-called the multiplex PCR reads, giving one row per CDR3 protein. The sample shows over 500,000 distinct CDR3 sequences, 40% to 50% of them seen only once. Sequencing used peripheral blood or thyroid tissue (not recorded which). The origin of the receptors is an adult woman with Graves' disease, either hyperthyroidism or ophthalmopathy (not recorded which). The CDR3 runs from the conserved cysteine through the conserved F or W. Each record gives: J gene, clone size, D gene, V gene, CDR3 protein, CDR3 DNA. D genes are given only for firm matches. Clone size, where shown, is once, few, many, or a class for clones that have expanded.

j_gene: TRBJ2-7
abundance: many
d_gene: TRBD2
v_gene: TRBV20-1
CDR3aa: CSARDRETSIRYEQYF
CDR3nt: TGCAGTGCTAGAGATCGGGAGACTAGCATACGCTACGAGCAGTACTTC

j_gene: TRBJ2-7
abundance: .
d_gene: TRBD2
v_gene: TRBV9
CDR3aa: CASSVASGGTYEQYF
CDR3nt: TGTGCCAGCAGCGTAGCTAGCGGGGGCACCTACGAGCAGTACTTC

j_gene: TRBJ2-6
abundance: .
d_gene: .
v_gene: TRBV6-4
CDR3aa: CASSYWLGASGANVLTF
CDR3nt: TGTGCCAGCAGTTACTGGTTGGGGGCCTCTGGGGCCAACGTCCTGACTTTC

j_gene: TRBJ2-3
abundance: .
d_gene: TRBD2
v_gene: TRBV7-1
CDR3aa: CASSSGVRAGADTQYF
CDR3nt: TGTGCCAGCAGCTCAGGGGTCCGAGCGGGAGCGGATACGCAGTATTTT

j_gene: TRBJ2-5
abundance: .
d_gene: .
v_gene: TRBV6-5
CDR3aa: CASSNGETQYF
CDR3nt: TGTGCCAGCAGTAACGGAGAGACCCAGTACTTC

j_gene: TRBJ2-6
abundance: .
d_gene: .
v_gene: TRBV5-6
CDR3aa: CASSLDAGLFSGANVLTF
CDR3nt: TGTGCCAGCAGCCTGGATGCAGGGTTGTTTTCTGGGGCCAACGTCCTGACTTTC

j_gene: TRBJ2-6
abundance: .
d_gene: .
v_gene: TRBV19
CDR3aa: CASSSTGHGYSGANVLTF
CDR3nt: TGTGCCAGCTCGTCAACGGGACACGGATACTCTGGGGCCAACGTCCTGACTTTC

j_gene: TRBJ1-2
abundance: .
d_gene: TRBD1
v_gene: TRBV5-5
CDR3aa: CASSTTGSVNYGYTF
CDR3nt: TGTGCCAGCAGCACGACAGGGTCCGTTAACTATGGCTACACCTTC

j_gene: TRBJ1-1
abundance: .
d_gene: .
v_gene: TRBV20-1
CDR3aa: CSASGAAEAFF
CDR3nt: TGCAGTGCTAGTGGGGCGGCTGAAGCTTTCTTT

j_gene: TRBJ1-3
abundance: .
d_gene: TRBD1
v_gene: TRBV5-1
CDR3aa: CASSRWGGQGSGNTIYF
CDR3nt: TGCGCCAGCAGCCGATGGGGCGGACAGGGATCTGGAAACACCATATATTTT

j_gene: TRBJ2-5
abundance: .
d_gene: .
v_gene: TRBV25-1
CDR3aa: CASSEGDFWTQYF
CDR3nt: TGTGCCAGCAGTGAAGGGGACTTCTGGACCCAGTACTTC

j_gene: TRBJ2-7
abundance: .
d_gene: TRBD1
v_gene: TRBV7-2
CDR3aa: CASSPRRDRNYEQYF
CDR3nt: TGTGCCAGCAGCCCGCGGAGGGACAGGAACTACGAGCAGTACTTC

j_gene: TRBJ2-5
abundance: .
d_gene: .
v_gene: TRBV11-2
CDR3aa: CASSHQNQETQYF
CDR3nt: TGTGCCAGCAGTCATCAAAACCAAGAGACCCAGTACTTC

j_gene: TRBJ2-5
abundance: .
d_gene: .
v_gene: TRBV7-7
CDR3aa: CASSLGGARWQETQYF
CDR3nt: TGTGCTAGCAGCTTAGGAGGAGCGAGATGGCAAGAGACCCAGTACTTC

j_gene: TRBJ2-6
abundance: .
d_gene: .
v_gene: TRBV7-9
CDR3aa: CASSLATAGGNVLTF
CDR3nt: TGTGCCAGCAGTTTGGCCACCGCCGGGGGCAACGTCCTGACTTTC

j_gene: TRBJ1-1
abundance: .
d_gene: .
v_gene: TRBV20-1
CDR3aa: CSARPQGPEAFF
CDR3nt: TGCAGTGCTAGGCCGCAGGGCCCCGAAGCTTTCTTT

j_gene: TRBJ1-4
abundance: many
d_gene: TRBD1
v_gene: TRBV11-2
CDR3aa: CASSQNRGGEKLFF
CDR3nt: TGTGCCAGCAGCCAAAACAGGGGCGGTGAAAAACTGTTTTTT

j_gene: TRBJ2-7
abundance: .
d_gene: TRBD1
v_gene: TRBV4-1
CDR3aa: CASSPHVGQRTYEQYF
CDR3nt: TGCGCCAGCAGCCCACACGTGGGACAGAGAACCTACGAGCAGTACTTC

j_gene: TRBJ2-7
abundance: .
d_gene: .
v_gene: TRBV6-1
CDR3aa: CASSEAVYERYF
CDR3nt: TGTGCCAGCAGTGAAGCGGTGTACGAGCGGTACTTC

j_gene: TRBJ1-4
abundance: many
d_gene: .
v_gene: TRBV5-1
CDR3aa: CASSLETEATNEKLFF
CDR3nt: TGCGCCAGCAGCTTGGAGACAGAAGCAACTAATGAAAAACTGTTTTTT

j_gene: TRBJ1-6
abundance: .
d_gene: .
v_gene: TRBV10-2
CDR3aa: CASSSGTWSPLHF
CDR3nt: TGCGCCAGCAGTTCCGGGACTTGGTCACCCCTCCACTTT

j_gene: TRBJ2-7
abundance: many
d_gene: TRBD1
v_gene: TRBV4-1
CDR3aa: CASSQGLTGQGYEQYF
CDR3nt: TGCGCCAGCAGCCAGGGTCTGACGGGACAGGGATACGAGCAGTACTTC

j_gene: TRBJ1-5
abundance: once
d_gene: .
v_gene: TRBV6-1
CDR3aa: CASSPVGGAQPQHF
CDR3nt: TGTGCCAGCAGTCCGGTCGGGGGGGCCCAGCCCCAGCATTTT